This T cell receptor (beta chain) was identified during a study of CXCR3-negative and CXCR3-positive naive CD8 T cells. Libraries were UMI-labeled 5' RACE TRB cDNA. After re-calling the 5' RACE reads, TCRdb lists one entry per CDR3 protein, DNA absent. The table lists under 85,000 distinct CDR3 sequences. Concerning this clonotype itself: Its antigen is not identified.

Study findings and constraints: A higher hydrophobicity marked the TRB CDR3s of CXCR3-positive naive cells versus CXCR3-negative naive cells.

The germline CDR1 and CDR2 sequences are SNHLY and FYNNEI. The CDR3 runs 12 residues. The sequence came from a human donor in good health. Some clones in this sample may be carry-over from other donors' samples. This rearrangement joins TRBV2 to TRBJ2-5; TCRdb proposes TRBD1, but this gene call is untestable without DNA. Sample: naive CXCR3+ CD8+ T cells from blood. The subset is: CD45RO-CCR7+CD27+CD95- naive CD8+ T cells expressing CXCR3 (TNR3+). The CDR3 sequence: CASNAGVETQYF.